These 8 T cell receptor beta chains came from one sample sequenced in a study of blood T cell repertoires in COVID-19. The repertoire was sequenced with immunoSEQ multiplex PCR; TCRdb's copy has only in-frame clones and lacks some. This table has 120,000 or so clones, more than 75% appearing once. Source material: peripheral blood. These receptors originate from a man aged 50 or older with acute or convalescent COVID-19.

The chain uses TRBV27 and TRBJ2-3; 8 bases line up with TRBD1. V shed 7 bases and J 6 bases; nucleotides not matched to a gene: 6. The germline gives CDR1 MNHEY, CDR2 SMNVEV (reference sequence). The CDR3 is 13 amino acids. CDR3 DNA sequence: TGTGCCAGCACGCGACAGGGGTTGGATACGCAGTATTTT. This codes for CASTRQGLDTQYF.

This chain uses TRBV3-1 (or the pseudogene TRBV3-2) with TRBJ2-5; D is unresolved. This CDR3 is built from 13 residues. V was shortened by 1 base and J by 7 bases, with 10 bases between the two germline ends. Germline CDR1 is LGHDT and CDR2 is YNNKEL (reference sequence). CDR3 nucleotide sequence: TGTGCCAGCAGCCAAGGGCAAACGGGGACCCAGTACTTC. Encoded protein: CASSQGQTGTQYF.

The rearrangement uses TRBV28 and TRBJ1-2, with D possibly matching TRBD1 (5 bases). Germline assignment: CDR1 MDHEN and CDR2 SYDVKM. This CDR3 contains 13 residues. Trimming left V 3 bases short and J 4 bases short, with 9 bases between. This CDR3 is CASSLGGFYGYTF. The CDR3 nucleotides are TGTGCCAGCAGTTTGGGGGGTTTCTATGGCTACACCTTC.

The chain employs TRBV24-1 and TRBJ1-3; D perhaps matches TRBD1 (5 bases). The CDR3 contains 16 residues. Looked up from germline, CDR1 is KGHDR and CDR2 is SFDVKD. Deletions cut 0 bases from V and 8 bases from J, with 16 bases between. The CDR3 DNA reads TGTGCCACCAGTGATTTGTGTCAGGGCGGGAGCTACACCATATATTTT. This translates into CATSDLCQGGSYTIYF.

This chain uses TRBV5-1 with TRBJ2-1; D might be TRBD1 (5 bases). The CDR3 covers 13 residues. V was cut by 0 bases and J by 5 bases, with 6 bases left in between. The germline gives CDR1 SGHRS, CDR2 YFSETQ. The CDR3 sequence is CASSLGTNNEQFF. CDR3 DNA sequence: TGCGCCAGCAGCTTGGGGACAAACAATGAGCAGTTCTTC. The complete variable domain, with remaining parts taken from reference TRBV5-1 and TRBJ2-1, reads KAGVTQTPRYLIKTRGQQVTLSCSPISGHRSVSWYQQTPGQGLQFLFEYFSETQRNKGNFPGRFSGRQFSNSRSEMNVSTLELGDSALYLCASSLGTNNEQFFGPGTRLTVL.

The chain carries TRBV14 and TRBJ2-5; the match to TRBD2 covers 10 bases. The germline gives CDR1 SGHDN, CDR2 FVKESK. V shed 7 bases, J shed 0 bases, and the junction held 17 bases outside the gene matches. The CDR3 sequence is 19 residues long. CDR3 sequence: CASNHRGWGLASDQETQYF. The DNA for the CDR3 is TGTGCCAGCAACCACCGGGGATGGGGACTAGCGTCAGACCAAGAGACCCAGTACTTC.

The rearrangement joins TRBV29-1 to TRBJ2-7, with 13 bases identical to TRBD2. This CDR3 has 14 residues. J lost 3 bases, V lost 6 bases, and 5 bases had no gene match. Germline CDR1 reads SQVTM; CDR2 reads ANQGSEA. The CDR3 region has the DNA TGCAGCGTAAAGGGACTAGCGGGAAACTACGAGCAGTACTTC. This gives the protein CSVKGLAGNYEQYF.

The rearrangement links TRBV11-2 to TRBJ2-5, with a tentative D call TRBD2 (6 bases). The V gene lost 2 bases and the J gene lost 6 bases, with 16 bases spanning the gap. This CDR3 has 15 amino acids. CDR1 is SGHAT, CDR2 FQNNGV, per germline. CDR3 DNA: TGTGCCAGCAGCTTAACTGGGACTGCATTAAAGACCCAGTACTTC. This gives the protein CASSLTGTALKTQYF.